This passage covers 20 T cell receptor beta chains from one sample sequenced in a study of cytomegalovirus exposure and HLA in healthy donors. A multiplex PCR was run with 60 Vbeta primers and 13 Jbeta primers. Method: immunoSEQ multiplex PCR; TCRdb's copy keeps in-frame clones and lacks some. The sample carries about 200,000 clones, over 80% recorded once. The sequencing sample was made of PBMCs. These receptors came from a man aged 35 to 55 in good health and CMV-seropositive.

The DNA for the CDR3 is TGCGCCAGCAGCTCCGGGACAGGGGTCCGGTACGAGCAGTACTTC. Residues: CASSSGTGVRYEQYF. The V gene is TRBV5-1, the J gene TRBJ2-7; TRBD1 aligns across 10 bases. This CDR3 has 15 amino acids. Germline V gives CDR1 SGHRS, CDR2 YFSETQ. Unmatched junction bases numbered 7, after V lost 3 bases and J lost 4 bases.

The chain employs TRBV14 and TRBJ1-2, with unresolved D. CDR3 length: 13 amino acids. Germline V gene sequence: CDR1 SGHDN, CDR2 FVKESK. V lost 0 bases, J lost 2 bases, and 4 bases lay in between. The DNA for the CDR3 is TGTGCCAGCAGCCAAGACAGGAACTATGGCTACACCTTC. Translating it yields CASSQDRNYGYTF.

V usage is TRBV6-1 and J usage is TRBJ1-5; D is unresolved. The CDR3 has 14 amino acids. V lost 0 bases and J lost 4, with 7 bases in between. Per germline, CDR1 MNHNS and CDR2 SASEGT. CDR3 bases: TGTGCCAGCAGTGAAGCTCCCCTAAATCAGCCCCAGCATTTT. Its protein is CASSEAPLNQPQHF.

The genes are TRBV27 and TRBJ2-7, with D tentatively TRBD1 (6 bases). V gave up 5 bases and J gave up 9 bases, with 11 bases separating them. The germline V gene has CDR1 MNHEY and CDR2 SMNVEV (reference sequence). The CDR3 is 11 amino acids. DNA of the CDR3: TGTGCCAGCAGTCCCCAGGGGTTGCAGTACGTC. It translates to CASSPQGLQYV.

This chain connects TRBV27 to TRBJ1-2, with a possible D match to TRBD1 (6 bases). V dropped 4 bases and J dropped 9 bases, with 15 bases sitting between them. Germline V CDR1 and CDR2: MNHEY, SMNVEV (reference sequence). This CDR3 comprises 13 residues. DNA for the CDR3: TGTGCCAGCAGTTACCGAGACAGGATGAGCTACACCTTC. Protein product: CASSYRDRMSYTF.

The rearrangement uses TRBV6-1 and TRBJ1-2, with D perhaps TRBD1 (6 bases). The germline V gene encodes CDR1 MNHNS and CDR2 SASEGT. The CDR3 runs 13 residues. V lost 5 bases, J lost 5 bases, and 12 bases lay in between. As DNA, the CDR3 is TGTGCCAGCAGTTTACAGGGCGCTTATGGCTACACCTTC. Translation gives CASSLQGAYGYTF.

V and J are TRBV27 and TRBJ2-1; maybe TRBD2 (5 bases). This CDR3 contains 16 residues. Trimming pared 2 bases from V and 7 bases from J, leaving 18 bases between. Germline CDR1 is MNHEY and CDR2 is SMNVEV (reference sequence). The CDR3 DNA reads as TGTGCCAGCAGTTTAGTCACGGCGACGGGATCGAATGAGCAGTTCTTC. Its protein product is CASSLVTATGSNEQFF.

This clone was picked up one time. The chain is built from TRBV12-5 and TRBJ2-3; D is possibly TRBD1 (5 bases). Germline V lookup: CDR1 LGHNT, CDR2 FRNRAP. The CDR3 is 14 amino acids. V was pared by 6 bases and J by 2 bases, with 12 bases between. The CDR3 DNA reads TGTGCTAGTGGCTTAGACAGTTTCACAGATACGCAGTATTTT. It codes for CASGLDSFTDTQYF.

The rearrangement links TRBV7-3 to TRBJ2-1, with D tentatively TRBD2 (6 bases). CDR3 length: 12 amino acids. Germline values: CDR1 SGHTA, CDR2 FQGTGA. V gave up 5 bases and J gave up 7 bases, with 9 bases separating them. CDR3 sequence (DNA): TGTGCCAGCAGCAAGACTAGAAATGAGCAGTTCTTC. This gives the protein CASSKTRNEQFF. Supplemented by reference TRBV7-3 and TRBJ2-1, the full variable domain reads GAGVSQTPSNKVTEKGKYVELRCDPISGHTALYWYRQSLGQGPEFLIYFQGTGAADDSGLPNDRFFAVRPEGSVSTLKIQRTERGDSAVYLCASSKTRNEQFFGPGTRLTVL.

The chain combines TRBV19 with TRBJ2-2, with TRBD2 identical over 9 bases. This CDR3 is built from 15 residues. J was trimmed by 3 bases and V by 11 bases; bases with no gene match: 10. CDR1 is LNHDA, CDR2 SQIVND, per germline (reference sequence). This CDR3 is CAVGVSGGYTGELFF. The CDR3 DNA reads as TGTGCCGTAGGAGTCAGCGGGGGGTACACCGGGGAGCTGTTTTTT.

CDR3 loop: CASSQDVREKLFF. The CDR3 coding sequence is TGTGCCAGCAGCCAAGACGTCCGGGAAAAACTGTTTTTT. The rearrangement uses TRBV4-2 and TRBJ1-4; D not certain. The CDR3 contains 13 residues. Trimming stripped 0 bases from V and 8 bases from J, with 7 bases between. Germline lookup yields CDR1 LGHNA and CDR2 YNFKEQ.

Only one count was recorded for this clone. The rearrangement uses TRBV7-3 and TRBJ2-6, with 9 positions matching TRBD1. Germline V lookup: CDR1 SGHTA, CDR2 FQGTGA. The length of the CDR3 is 19 residues. The J segment lost 1 base and the V segment lost 1 base, leaving 8 bases of the junction unmatched. Written as DNA, the CDR3 is TGTGCCAGCAGCTTAAGGGGACAGGGTCTCCCATCTGGGGCCAACGTCCTGACTTTC. Its translation is CASSLRGQGLPSGANVLTF.

This chain uses TRBV6-1 with TRBJ2-7, with a possible D match to TRBD1 (5 bases). Germline lookup yields CDR1 MNHNS and CDR2 SASEGT. The V gene lost 7 bases and the J gene lost 0 bases, with 13 bases spanning the gap. The CDR3 spans 14 residues. The CDR3 here is CASMVRGSSYEQYF. CDR3 nucleotide sequence: TGTGCCAGCATGGTAAGGGGCAGCTCCTACGAGCAGTACTTC.

This chain uses TRBV15 with TRBJ1-2, with 10 bases fitting TRBD1. The CDR3 consists of 15 residues. After removal of 1 base from V and 6 bases from J, the junction contained 5 bases not matched to a gene. The germline V gene has CDR1 LNHNV and CDR2 YYDKDF (reference sequence). CDR3 in DNA: TGTGCCACCAGCAGAGCTCTGACAGGGGGCGATGGCTACACCTTC. Amino acids: CATSRALTGGDGYTF.

This clone was picked up one time. The chain is built from TRBV5-6 and TRBJ2-1, with TRBD1 matching 10 bases. Germline assignment: CDR1 SGHDT and CDR2 YYEEEE. The length of the CDR3 is 15 residues. V lost 3 bases to trimming and J lost 6 bases; unmatched junction nucleotides: 6. The CDR3 here is CASSSGTGVVNEQFF. The CDR3 nucleotides are TGTGCCAGCAGCTCCGGGACAGGGGTTGTCAATGAGCAGTTCTTC.

On this clone itself: The sample contains more than one DNA sequence encoding this CDR3. The rearrangement joins TRBV5-1 to TRBJ1-4; 7 bases map to TRBD1. V lost 0 bases, J lost 0 bases, and 2 bases stayed unmatched. There are 16 residues in the CDR3. Germline V gene data show CDR1 as SGHRS and CDR2 as YFSETQ. CDR3 in DNA: TGCGCCAGCAGCTTGGGACAGGGTGCAACTAATGAAAAACTGTTTTTT. Its translation is CASSLGQGATNEKLFF.

The chain recombines TRBV9 with TRBJ2-5; TRBD1 agrees at 7 bases. The CDR3 length is 16 residues. The J segment lost 2 bases and the V segment lost 4 bases, leaving 11 bases of the junction unmatched. Germline loops: CDR1 SGDLS, CDR2 YYNGEE. CDR3 bases: TGTGCCAGCAGCTTCCGGGACAGCGACCTGCAAGAGACCCAGTACTTC. Translated: CASSFRDSDLQETQYF.

The V call is TRBV4-1, the J call TRBJ2-3; TRBD1 aligns across 11 bases. The germline V gene has CDR1 MGHRA and CDR2 YSYEKL. Trimming took 1 base from V and 3 from J; bases not matched to a gene: 3. This CDR3 has 16 amino acids. The CDR3 region is CASSQGDRGSTDTQYF. DNA for the CDR3: TGCGCCAGCAGCCAAGGGGACAGGGGGTCGACAGATACGCAGTATTTT.

This chain uses TRBV7-3 with TRBJ1-1; 9 bases line up with TRBD1. Looked up from germline, CDR1 is SGHTA and CDR2 is FQGTGA. Unmatched junction bases numbered 2, after V lost 1 base and J lost 5 bases. The CDR3 is 14 residues long. The CDR3 nucleotides are TGTGCCAGCAGCTTAATGGGACAGGGAACTGAAGCTTTCTTT. Translating gives CASSLMGQGTEAFF. Drawing the rest from reference TRBV7-3 and TRBJ1-1, the complete variable domain is GAGVSQTPSNKVTEKGKYVELRCDPISGHTALYWYRQSLGQGPEFLIYFQGTGAADDSGLPNDRFFAVRPEGSVSTLKIQRTERGDSAVYLCASSLMGQGTEAFFGQGTRLTVV.

Only a few counts were recorded for this clone. Other DNA variants within this sample encode the same CDR3. This chain connects TRBV5-1 to TRBJ1-1; a weak D match, TRBD1 (6 bases). CDR3 size: 15 residues. CDR1 is SGHRS, CDR2 YFSETQ, per germline. The V and J ends lost 0 bases and 0 bases respectively, with 9 bases between them. The CDR3 nucleotides read TGCGCCAGCAGCTTGGTAGGGGGACTGAACACTGAAGCTTTCTTT. Encoded protein: CASSLVGGLNTEAFF.